The next 21 T cell receptor beta chains were all read from a single sample in a study of T cells expressing NK-cell markers. From the 5' RACE reads, TCRdb lists one entry per CDR3 protein and no DNA. This sample's table reports around 550,000 distinct CDR3 sequences. Sequencing was carried out using blood T cells: a sorted CD56 or NKG2C T cell subset, CD4+ or CD8+ T cells, or bulk PBMC T cells (not recorded which). These receptor sequences come from a man aged 18 to 30 in good health.

The chain employs TRBV6-1 and TRBJ2-1; the TCRdb call, TRBD2, lacks DNA for checking. The germline gives CDR1 MNHNS, CDR2 SASEGT. This CDR3 comprises 15 residues. Here the CDR3 reads CASSEVGGFNNEQFF.

The chain recombines TRBV29-1 with TRBJ2-1; checking the TCRdb D call of TRBD2 is not possible without DNA. Per germline, CDR1 SQVTM and CDR2 ANQGSEA. CDR3 length equals 16 residues. The CDR3: CSVEEPTSGNYNEQFF.

The chain is built from TRBV18 and TRBJ2-1. This CDR3 contains 14 residues. Per germline, CDR1 KGHSH and CDR2 LQKENI. CDR3 amino acids: CASSPRWAYNEQFF.

The CDR3 sequence is CASSLATESGNEQFF. This chain links TRBV5-1 with TRBJ2-1; TCRdb's D call of TRBD1 is untestable without DNA. This CDR3 has 15 residues. CDR1 and CDR2 from the germline V gene are SGHRS and YFSETQ.

Here the CDR3 reads CASSTPGHPKNEKLFF. The rearrangement links TRBV28 to TRBJ1-4; the D call of TRBD1 rests on TCRdb alone, since no DNA is present to check it. In germline, CDR1 is MDHEN, CDR2 SYDVKM. The CDR3 consists of 16 residues. Looking up the rest from reference TRBV28 and TRBJ1-4 gives the full variable domain: DVKVTQSSRYLVKRTGEKVFLECVQDMDHENMFWYRQDPGLGLRLIYFSYDVKMKEKGDIPEGYSVSREKKERFSLILESASTNQTSMYLCASSTPGHPKNEKLFFGSGTQLSVL.

The genes are TRBV4-2 and TRBJ2-7; no DNA is available, so the TRBD2 call from TCRdb remains unchecked. There are 17 residues in the CDR3. CDR1 is LGHNA, CDR2 YNFKEQ, per germline. CDR3 protein: CASSQDLRTSGRLAQYF.

The rearrangement uses TRBV9 and TRBJ2-2; as DNA is missing, the TRBD1 call by TCRdb cannot be tested. This CDR3 comprises 16 residues. Germline-derived CDR1 and CDR2 are SGDLS and YYNGEE. The CDR3 here is CASSVRTGGYTGELFF.

CDR3 sequence reads: CASSLRGSTQANYGYTF. The chain carries TRBV12-3 or TRBV12-4 and TRBJ1-2. This CDR3 contains 17 residues.

The CDR3 here is CARGLAGVKETQYF. The chain combines TRBV7-2 with TRBJ2-5. CDR1 is SGHTA, CDR2 FQGNSA, per germline. The CDR3 length is 14 residues.

The chain uses TRBV12-3 or TRBV12-4 and TRBJ2-3; the TCRdb D gene call, TRBD2, has no DNA to confirm it. CDR3 length: 16 amino acids. This chain's CDR3 is CASSLRLAGRTDTQYF.

CDR3 sequence reads: CASSWTFQETQYF. V usage is TRBV7-7 and J usage is TRBJ2-5; TCRdb selects TRBD1, and the lack of DNA leaves this call unchecked. Per germline, CDR1 SSHAT and CDR2 FNYEAQ (reference sequence). The CDR3 is 13 residues long.

The chain employs TRBV10-3 and TRBJ2-7; the TRBD2 assignment by TCRdb is unverifiable without DNA. This CDR3 is built from 15 residues. Germline values: CDR1 ENHRY, CDR2 SYGVKD. This CDR3 reads CAISERLAGGYEQYF.

This rearrangement joins TRBV5-1 to TRBJ2-6; TCRdb gives TRBD1 as the D gene, but with no DNA this cannot be confirmed. This CDR3 has 17 residues. The germline CDR1 and CDR2 sequences are SGHRS and YFSETQ. CDR3 in amino acids: CASSLVQGSSGANVLTF.

The chain employs TRBV7-2 and TRBJ2-5; TCRdb's D gene call, TRBD2, goes unchecked for lack of DNA. CDR1 is SGHTA and CDR2 is FQGNSA in the germline V gene. The CDR3 has 14 amino acids. This CDR3 is CASRAGTSEETQYF.

This sequence joins TRBV6-1 and TRBJ2-5; checking the TCRdb D call of TRBD2 is not possible without DNA. This CDR3 is built from 18 residues. CDR1 and CDR2 (germline): MNHNS, SASEGT. The CDR3 here is CASSERVGLAGFQETQYF.

This rearrangement joins TRBV5-1 to TRBJ2-3; absent DNA, TCRdb's TRBD2 call cannot be checked. The CDR3 totals 14 residues. Germline V lookup: CDR1 SGHRS, CDR2 YFSETQ. The CDR3 sequence is CASTGLAGEDTQYF.

The chain couples TRBV13 to TRBJ2-1; TCRdb reports TRBD2, a call that lacks DNA to check it against. Germline CDR1 and CDR2: PRHDT and FYEKMQ (reference sequence). This CDR3 has 15 amino acids. This CDR3 is CASRGSAGGYNEQFF.

This chain connects TRBV5-6 to TRBJ2-1; the D call from TCRdb, TRBD2, cannot be confirmed without DNA. CDR1 and CDR2 from the germline V gene are SGHDT and YYEEEE. The CDR3 sequence is 18 residues long. This CDR3 is CASSLVVSSGREKDEQFF. The variable domain in full, completed from reference TRBV5-6 and TRBJ2-1, reads DAGVTQSPTHLIKTRGQQVTLRCSPKSGHDTVSWYQQALGQGPQFIFQYYEEEERQRGNFPDRFSGHQFPNYSSELNVNALLLGDSALYLCASSLVVSSGREKDEQFFGPGTRLTVL.

This CDR3 is CASSRGQGDSPLHF. V gene TRBV4-1 combines with J gene TRBJ1-6; TCRdb designates TRBD1, a call that cannot be tested without DNA. CDR1 and CDR2 (germline): MGHRA, YSYEKL. There are 14 residues in the CDR3.

The chain is built from TRBV20-1 and TRBJ2-3; the TRBD1 assignment by TCRdb is unverifiable without DNA. Germline-derived CDR1 and CDR2 are DFQATT and SNEGSKA (reference sequence). The CDR3 loop spans 13 amino acids. This CDR3 is CSTRDRTADTQYF.

This chain uses TRBV7-3 with TRBJ2-5. The germline V gene has CDR1 SGHTA and CDR2 FQGTGA. The CDR3 has 16 residues. CDR3 loop: CASSYSVWVSEETQYF.